This TCR beta chain was recovered during a study of blood T cell repertoires in COVID-19. CDR1 SGHNT and CDR2 YYREEE come from the germline V gene (reference sequence). V trimming: 0 bases; J trimming: 3 bases; junction bases outside the gene matches: 6. The CDR3 is 16 amino acids. Libraries were prepared by immunoSEQ multiplex PCR; TCRdb keeps only in-frame clonotypes and omits some of them. The table shows hundreds of thousands of clones, with 80% to 90% occurring only once. Source material: PBMCs or T cells enriched from blood (not recorded which). The sequence derives from a man aged 25 to 45 who had recovered from COVID-19. The chain uses TRBV5-4 and TRBJ2-5; 9 nucleotides match TRBD1. Written as DNA, the CDR3 is TGTGCCAGCAGCTTGGGGGGACAGGGAAGAGAAGAGACCCAGTACTTC. Encoded protein: CASSLGGQGREETQYF.